Listed below are T cell receptor beta chains from one sample, sequenced in a study of regulatory T cells in long-lasting Graves disease. TCRdb called the multiplex PCR reads again in MiXCR, with one record for every CDR3 protein. The sample yields 550,000 to 700,000 distinct CDR3 sequences, 16% seen once. A further study also used this sample, focusing on T cells in Graves' hyperthyroidism and ophthalmopathy.

Sequenced here: peripheral blood mononuclear cells (PBMCs), sampled at new diagnosis, from a patient treated with antithyroid drugs. The receptors come from a man younger than 35 with Graves disease. CDR3s include the opening cysteine and the closing phenylalanine or tryptophan. The D gene is left open where the match is weak. Some rows mark clone size as missing; the rest say once, few, many or name a class of expanded clone.

TRBV29-1	.	.	TRBJ1-2	TGCAGCGTTGATGTGCAGATCTATGGCTACACCTTC	CSVDVQIYGYTF
TRBV19	few	.	TRBJ1-5	TGTGCCAGTAGTATAGTTCCCGGGCCAGCTCAGCCCCAGCATTTT	CASSIVPGPAQPQHF
TRBV30	many	.	TRBJ1-6	TGTGCCTGGCATCGACCTGGGAGCTCCTATAATTCACCCCTCCACTTT	CAWHRPGSSYNSPLHF
TRBV28	many	TRBD1	TRBJ1-5	TGTGCCACCACAAAGGACAGGGCAGGGCAGCCCCAGCATTTT	CATTKDRAGQPQHF
TRBV2	many	.	TRBJ2-3	TGTGCCAGCAGTGAATTCCAGAGCACAGATACGCAGTATTTT	CASSEFQSTDTQYF
TRBV4-1	.	.	TRBJ1-4	TGCGCCAGCAGCCAAGGTCAGCTCCCTGAAAAACTGTTTTTT	CASSQGQLPEKLFF
TRBV6-1	.	.	TRBJ1-4	TGTGCCACCGCCGTACGGCATAATGAAAAACTGTTTTTT	CATAVRHNEKLFF
TRBV29-1	many	TRBD1	TRBJ1-2	TGCAGCTCTCCGAAGGAGGGGACAGGGGCGTATAACTATGGCTACACCTTC	CSSPKEGTGAYNYGYTF
TRBV28	many	.	TRBJ2-3	TGTGCCAGCAGCCGACTTAACACAGATACGCAGTATTTT	CASSRLNTDTQYF
TRBV6-2/TRBV6-3	.	.	TRBJ2-7	TGTGCCAGCAGCGCCGACTACTACGAGCAGTACTTC	CASSADYYEQYF
TRBV20-1	many	TRBD1	TRBJ1-4	TGCAGTGCTGGGGAAACGACAGGGATGAATGAAAAACTGTTTTTT	CSAGETTGMNEKLFF
TRBV5-8	many	TRBD2	TRBJ2-7	TGTGCCAGCAGTCTGATAGCGGGAGAGTTTAACCACGAGCAGTACTTC	CASSLIAGEFNHEQYF
TRBV5-1	few	.	TRBJ2-5	TGCGCCAGCAGCTTGGCAACAGGGTTCCAAGAGACCCAGTACTTC	CASSLATGFQETQYF
TRBV16	few	.	TRBJ1-4	TGTGCCAGCAGCCTGAGTCGTGAAAAACTGTTTTTT	CASSLSREKLFF
TRBV15	.	TRBD1	TRBJ1-2	TGTGCCACCAGCAGTCTGGACAGGGATGTACTCTATGGCTACACCTTC	CATSSLDRDVLYGYTF
TRBV12-3/TRBV12-4	many	.	TRBJ2-1	TGTGCCAGCAGTTTAAAGGGAACGGGGAATGAGCAGTTCTTC	CASSLKGTGNEQFF
TRBV18	few	.	TRBJ1-1	TGTGCCAGCTCATCTAAAGGGGGAAGCACTGAAGCTTTCTTT	CASSSKGGSTEAFF
TRBV5-4	.	TRBD2	TRBJ2-1	TGTGCCAGCAGCACCCGGACTAGCGGTGGCTACAATGAGCAGTTCTTC	CASSTRTSGGYNEQFF
TRBV5-1	.	.	TRBJ2-3	TGCGCCAGCAGCTTGCTAGGTTCGGCCGCGCAAAGCACAGATACGCAGTATTTT	CASSLLGSAAQSTDTQYF